This TCR beta chain came from a study of blood T cell repertoires in COVID-19. Study at large: Italy, Spain and the United States were the sources of the convalescent and acute COVID-19 samples. The cDNA or gDNA used as material had been derived from T cells, B-cell-depleted T cells, or PBMCs.

The data were produced by immunoSEQ multiplex PCR, yet TCRdb's version contains in-frame clones alone and is incomplete. The sample holds about 190,000 clones, approximately 88% seen once. The CDR3 covers 17 residues. In germline, CDR1 is LGHDT, CDR2 YNNKEL (reference sequence). Trimming left V 4 bases short and J 2 bases short, with 19 bases between. The sample taken for sequencing was PBMCs or T cells enriched from blood (not recorded which). The receptor comes from a woman aged 25 to 39 who had recovered from COVID-19. The genes are TRBV3-1 (or the pseudogene TRBV3-2) and TRBJ2-3, with D tentatively TRBD2 (7 bases). CDR3 residues: CASSLAPRGDNTDTQYF. In DNA form, the CDR3 reads TGTGCCAGCAGCCTTGCGCCACGGGGGGACAACACAGATACGCAGTATTTT.